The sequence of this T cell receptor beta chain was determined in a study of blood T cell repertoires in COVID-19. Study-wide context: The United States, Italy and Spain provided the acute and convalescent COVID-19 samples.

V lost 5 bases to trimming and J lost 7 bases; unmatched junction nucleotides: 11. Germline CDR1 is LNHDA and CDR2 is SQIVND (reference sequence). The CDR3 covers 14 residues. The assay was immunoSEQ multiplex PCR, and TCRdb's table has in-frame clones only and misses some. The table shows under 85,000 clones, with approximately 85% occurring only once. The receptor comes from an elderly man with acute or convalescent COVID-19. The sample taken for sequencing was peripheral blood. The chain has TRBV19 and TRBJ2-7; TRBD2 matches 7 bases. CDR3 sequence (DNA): TGTGCCAGTAGTCCCAGGGAGGGTGTCGAAGAGCAGTACTTC. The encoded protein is CASSPREGVEEQYF.